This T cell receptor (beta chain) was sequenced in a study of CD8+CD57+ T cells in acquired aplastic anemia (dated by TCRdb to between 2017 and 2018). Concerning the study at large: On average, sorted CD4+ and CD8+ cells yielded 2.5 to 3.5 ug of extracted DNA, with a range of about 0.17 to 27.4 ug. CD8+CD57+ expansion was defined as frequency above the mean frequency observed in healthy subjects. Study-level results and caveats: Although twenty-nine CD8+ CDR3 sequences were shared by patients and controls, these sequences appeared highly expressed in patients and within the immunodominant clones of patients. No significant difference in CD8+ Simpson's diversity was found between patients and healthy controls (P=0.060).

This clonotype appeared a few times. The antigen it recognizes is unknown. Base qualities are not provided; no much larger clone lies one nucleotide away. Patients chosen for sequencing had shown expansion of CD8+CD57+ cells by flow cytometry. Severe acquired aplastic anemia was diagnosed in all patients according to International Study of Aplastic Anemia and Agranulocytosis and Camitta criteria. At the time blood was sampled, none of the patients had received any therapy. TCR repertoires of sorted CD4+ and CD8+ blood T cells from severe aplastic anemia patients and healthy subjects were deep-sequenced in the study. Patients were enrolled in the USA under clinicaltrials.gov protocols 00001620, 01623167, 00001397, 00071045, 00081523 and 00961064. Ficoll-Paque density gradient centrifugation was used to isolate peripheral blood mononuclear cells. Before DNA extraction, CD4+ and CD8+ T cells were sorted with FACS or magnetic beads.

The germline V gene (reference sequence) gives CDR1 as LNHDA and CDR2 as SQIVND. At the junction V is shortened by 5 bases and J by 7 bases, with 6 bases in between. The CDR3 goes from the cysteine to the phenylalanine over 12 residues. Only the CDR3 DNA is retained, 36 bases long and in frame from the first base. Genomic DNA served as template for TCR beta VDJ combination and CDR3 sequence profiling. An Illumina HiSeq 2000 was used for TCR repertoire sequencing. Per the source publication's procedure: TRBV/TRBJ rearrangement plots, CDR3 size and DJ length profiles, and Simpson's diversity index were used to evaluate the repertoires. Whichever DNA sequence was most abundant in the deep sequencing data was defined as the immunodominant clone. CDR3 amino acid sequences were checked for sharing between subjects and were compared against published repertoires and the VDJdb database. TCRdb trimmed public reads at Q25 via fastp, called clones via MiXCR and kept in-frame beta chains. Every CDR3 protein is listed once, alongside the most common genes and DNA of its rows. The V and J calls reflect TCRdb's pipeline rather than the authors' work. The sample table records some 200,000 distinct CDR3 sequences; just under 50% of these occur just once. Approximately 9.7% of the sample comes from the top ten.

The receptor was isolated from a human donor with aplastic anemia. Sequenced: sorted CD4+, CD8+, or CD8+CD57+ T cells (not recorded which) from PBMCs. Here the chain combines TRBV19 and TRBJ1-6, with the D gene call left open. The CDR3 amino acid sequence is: CASSGLNSPLHF. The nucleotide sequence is TGTGCCAGTAGTGGACTAAATTCACCCCTCCACTTT.